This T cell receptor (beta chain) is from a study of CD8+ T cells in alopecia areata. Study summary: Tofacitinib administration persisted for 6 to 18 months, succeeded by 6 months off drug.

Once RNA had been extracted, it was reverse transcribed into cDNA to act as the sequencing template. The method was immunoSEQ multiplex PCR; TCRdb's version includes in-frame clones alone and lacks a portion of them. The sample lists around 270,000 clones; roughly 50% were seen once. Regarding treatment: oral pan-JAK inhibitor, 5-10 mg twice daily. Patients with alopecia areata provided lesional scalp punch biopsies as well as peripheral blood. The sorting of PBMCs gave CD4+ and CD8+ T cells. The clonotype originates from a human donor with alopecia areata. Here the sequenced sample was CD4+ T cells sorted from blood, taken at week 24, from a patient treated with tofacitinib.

The chain's CDR3 is CASSFGGPDTQYF. CDR3 bases: TGTGCCAGCAGTTTTGGGGGGCCCGATACGCAGTATTTT. The genes are TRBV28 and TRBJ2-3; D could derive from TRBD1 or TRBD2 (6 bases each). Germline values: CDR1 MDHEN, CDR2 SYDVKM. Trimming shortened V by 3 bases and J by 6 bases, and 10 bases separated the two germline ends. The CDR3 runs to 13 residues. The whole variable domain, remainder taken from reference TRBV28 and TRBJ2-3, is DVKVTQSSRYLVKRTGEKVFLECVQDMDHENMFWYRQDPGLGLRLIYFSYDVKMKEKGDIPEGYSVSREKKERFSLILESASTNQTSMYLCASSFGGPDTQYFGPGTRLTVL.